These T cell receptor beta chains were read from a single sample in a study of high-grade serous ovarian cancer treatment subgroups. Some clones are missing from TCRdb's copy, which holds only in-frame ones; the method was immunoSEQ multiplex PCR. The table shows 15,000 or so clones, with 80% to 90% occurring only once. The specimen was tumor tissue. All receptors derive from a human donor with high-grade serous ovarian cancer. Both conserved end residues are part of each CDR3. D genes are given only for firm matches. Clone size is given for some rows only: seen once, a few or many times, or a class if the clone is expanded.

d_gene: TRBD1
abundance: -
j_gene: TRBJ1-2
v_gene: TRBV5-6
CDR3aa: CASSPPGAGGAYTF
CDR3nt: TGTGCCAGCAGCCCCCCGGGGGCAGGGGGCGCTTACACCTTC

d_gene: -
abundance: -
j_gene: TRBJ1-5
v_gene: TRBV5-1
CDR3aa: CASSQDGNQPQHF
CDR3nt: TGCGCCAGCAGCCAGGACGGCAATCAGCCCCAGCATTTT

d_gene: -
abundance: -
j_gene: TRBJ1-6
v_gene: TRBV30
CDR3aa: CASNLMGPLHF
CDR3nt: TGTGCCTCGAACCTTATGGGTCCCCTCCACTTT

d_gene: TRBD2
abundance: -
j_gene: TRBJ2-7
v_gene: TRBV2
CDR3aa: CASNLVSGGYEQYF
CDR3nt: TGTGCCAGCAACTTGGTTAGCGGGGGCTACGAGCAGTACTTC

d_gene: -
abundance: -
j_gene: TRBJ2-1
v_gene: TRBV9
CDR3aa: CASSVDWGVSYNEQFF
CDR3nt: TGTGCCAGCAGCGTAGACTGGGGGGTCTCCTACAATGAGCAGTTCTTC

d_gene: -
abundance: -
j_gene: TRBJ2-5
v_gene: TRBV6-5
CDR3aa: CASSYTGQHQETQYF
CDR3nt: TGTGCCAGCAGTTACACCGGACAGCACCAAGAGACCCAGTACTTC

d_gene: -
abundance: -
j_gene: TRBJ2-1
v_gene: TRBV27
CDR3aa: CASSTLQASSYNEQFF
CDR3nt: TGTGCCAGCAGTACTTTACAGGCAAGCTCCTACAATGAGCAGTTCTTC

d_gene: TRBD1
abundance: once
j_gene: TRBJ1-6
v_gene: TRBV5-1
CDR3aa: CASSRGQGNSPLHF
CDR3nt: TGCGCCAGCAGCCGGGGACAGGGTAATTCACCCCTCCACTTT

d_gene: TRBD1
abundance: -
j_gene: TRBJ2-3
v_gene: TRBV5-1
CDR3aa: CASSSLTGDTDTQYF
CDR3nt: TGCGCCAGCAGCTCGTTGACAGGGGATACAGATACGCAGTATTTT

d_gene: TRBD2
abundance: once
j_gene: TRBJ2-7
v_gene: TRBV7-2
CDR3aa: CASSPDSSSGYEQYF
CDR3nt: TGTGCCAGCAGCCCGGACTCCTCTAGCGGCTACGAGCAGTACTTC

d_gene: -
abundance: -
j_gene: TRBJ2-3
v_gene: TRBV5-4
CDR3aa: CASSFEGVHTDTQYF
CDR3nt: TGTGCCAGCAGCTTTGAGGGCGTACACACAGATACGCAGTATTTT

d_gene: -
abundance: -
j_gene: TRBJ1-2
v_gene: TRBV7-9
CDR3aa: CASSQTELLGYTF
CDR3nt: TGTGCCAGCAGCCAGACAGAACTATTAGGCTACACCTTC

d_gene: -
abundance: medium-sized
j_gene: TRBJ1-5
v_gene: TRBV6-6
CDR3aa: CASSHDNQPQHF
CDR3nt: TGTGCCAGCAGCCACGACAATCAGCCCCAGCATTTT

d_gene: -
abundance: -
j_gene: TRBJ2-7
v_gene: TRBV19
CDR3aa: CASSSLLGHEQYF
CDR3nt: TGTGCCAGTAGTAGCCTCCTCGGGCACGAGCAGTACTTC

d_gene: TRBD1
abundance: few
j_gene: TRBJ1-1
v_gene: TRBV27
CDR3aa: CASSRDRADTEAFF
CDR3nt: TGTGCCAGCAGTAGAGACAGGGCGGACACTGAAGCTTTCTTT

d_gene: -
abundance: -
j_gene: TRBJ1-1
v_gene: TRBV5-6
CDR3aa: CASSTWAIIGEAFF
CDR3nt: TGTGCCAGCTCCACCTGGGCCATAATTGGTGAAGCTTTCTTT

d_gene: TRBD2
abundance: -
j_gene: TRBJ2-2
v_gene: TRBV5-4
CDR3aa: CASSKLAGANTGELFF
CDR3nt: TGTGCCAGCAGCAAACTAGCGGGGGCGAACACCGGGGAGCTGTTTTTT

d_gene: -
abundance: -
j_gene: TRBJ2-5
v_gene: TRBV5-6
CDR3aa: CASSFTGGGETQYF
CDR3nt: TGTGCCAGCAGCTTCACGGGGGGCGGGGAGACCCAGTACTTC

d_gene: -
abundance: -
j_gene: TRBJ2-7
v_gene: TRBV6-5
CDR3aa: CASGLLGGGNEQYF
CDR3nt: TGTGCCAGCGGGTTGTTGGGGGGGGGCAACGAGCAGTACTTC

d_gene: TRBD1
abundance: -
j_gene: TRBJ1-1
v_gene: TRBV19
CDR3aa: CASNHNRGSGEAFF
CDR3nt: TGTGCCAGTAACCATAACAGGGGATCGGGTGAAGCTTTCTTT

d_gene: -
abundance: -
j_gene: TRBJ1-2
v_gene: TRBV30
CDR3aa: CAWSRQGIYGYTF
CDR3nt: TGTGCCTGGAGTCGGCAGGGCATCTATGGCTACACCTTC

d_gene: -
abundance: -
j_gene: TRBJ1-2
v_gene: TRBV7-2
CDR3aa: CASSLEVEFNSYTF
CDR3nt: TGTGCCAGCAGCTTAGAGGTCGAGTTTAATAGCTACACCTTC

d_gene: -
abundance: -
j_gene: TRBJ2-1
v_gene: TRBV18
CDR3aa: CASSLVGDPNEQFF
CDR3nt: TGTGCCAGCTCACTAGTCGGAGACCCCAATGAGCAGTTCTTC

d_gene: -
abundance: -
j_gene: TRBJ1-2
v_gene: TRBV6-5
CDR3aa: CASSYAGTGAYGYTF
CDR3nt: TGTGCCAGCAGTTACGCAGGGACTGGGGCTTATGGCTACACCTTC

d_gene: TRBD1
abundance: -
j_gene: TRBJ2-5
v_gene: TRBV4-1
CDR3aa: CASSQDSRTGWQETQYF
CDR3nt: TGCGCCAGCAGCCAAGATTCTCGGACAGGGTGGCAAGAGACCCAGTACTTC

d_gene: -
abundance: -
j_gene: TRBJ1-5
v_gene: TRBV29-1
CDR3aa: CSVLETGNQPQHF
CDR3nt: TGCAGCGTTCTCGAGACAGGCAATCAGCCCCAGCATTTT

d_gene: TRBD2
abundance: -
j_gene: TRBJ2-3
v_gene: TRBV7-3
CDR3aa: CASSLGLAGDTQYF
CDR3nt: TGTGCCAGCAGCTTAGGACTAGCGGGGGATACGCAGTATTTT

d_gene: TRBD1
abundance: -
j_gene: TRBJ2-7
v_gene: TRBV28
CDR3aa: CASSPPGQGVKAYEQYF
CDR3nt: TGTGCCAGCAGCCCTCCGGGACAGGGGGTAAAAGCTTACGAGCAGTACTTC

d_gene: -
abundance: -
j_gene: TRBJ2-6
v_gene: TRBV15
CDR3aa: CATSRETGSGANVLTF
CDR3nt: TGTGCCACCAGCAGAGAGACAGGATCTGGGGCCAACGTCCTGACTTTC

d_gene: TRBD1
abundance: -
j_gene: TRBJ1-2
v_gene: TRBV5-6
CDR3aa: CASSKGRGKSGYTF
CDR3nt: TGTGCCAGCAGTAAAGGCAGGGGGAAGTCGGGCTACACCTTC

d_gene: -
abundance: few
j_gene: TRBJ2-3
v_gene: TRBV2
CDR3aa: CASSPSQGTDTQYF
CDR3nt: TGTGCCAGCAGCCCCTCTCAGGGCACAGATACGCAGTATTTT

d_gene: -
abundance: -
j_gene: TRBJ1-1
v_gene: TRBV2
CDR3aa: CASRGAAGVGTEAFF
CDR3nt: TGTGCCAGCAGGGGGGCCGCAGGGGTGGGCACTGAAGCTTTCTTT

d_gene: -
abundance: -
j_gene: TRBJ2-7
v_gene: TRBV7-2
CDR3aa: CASLDWGAISYEQYF
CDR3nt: TGTGCCAGCTTAGATTGGGGGGCGATCTCCTACGAGCAGTACTTC

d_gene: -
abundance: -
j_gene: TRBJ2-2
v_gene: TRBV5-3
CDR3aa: CARSARDSGELFF
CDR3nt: TGTGCCAGAAGCGCCAGGGATTCCGGGGAGCTGTTTTTT

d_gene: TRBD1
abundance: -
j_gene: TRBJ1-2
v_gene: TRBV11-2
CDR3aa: CASSYPHRGGYGYTF
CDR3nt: TGTGCCAGCAGCTATCCACACAGGGGGGGCTATGGCTACACCTTC

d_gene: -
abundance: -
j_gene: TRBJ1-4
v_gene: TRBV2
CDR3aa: CASTRGPNEKLFF
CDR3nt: TGTGCCAGCACCAGGGGCCCTAATGAAAAACTGTTTTTT

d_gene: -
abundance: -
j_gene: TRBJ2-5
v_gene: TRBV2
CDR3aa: CASPGSRAGQETQYF
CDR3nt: TGTGCCAGCCCAGGTTCTAGGGCAGGCCAAGAGACCCAGTACTTC

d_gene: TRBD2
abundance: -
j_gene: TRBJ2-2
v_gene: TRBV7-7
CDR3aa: CASSNAAGGTGELFF
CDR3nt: TGTGCTAGCAGTAACGCGGCGGGGGGCACCGGGGAGCTGTTTTTT

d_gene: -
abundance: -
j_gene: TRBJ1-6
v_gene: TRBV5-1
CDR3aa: CASSLAGARYSPLHF
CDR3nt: TGCGCCAGCAGCTTGGCCGGGGCCCGGTATTCACCCCTCCACTTT

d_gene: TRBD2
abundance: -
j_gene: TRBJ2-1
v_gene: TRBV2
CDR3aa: CASSERLAGFNEQFF
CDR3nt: TGTGCCAGCAGTGAAAGACTAGCGGGGTTCAATGAGCAGTTCTTC

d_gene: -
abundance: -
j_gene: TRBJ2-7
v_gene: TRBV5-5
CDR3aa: CASSAYTAYYEQYF
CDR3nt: TGTGCCAGCAGCGCATATACAGCGTACTACGAGCAGTACTTC

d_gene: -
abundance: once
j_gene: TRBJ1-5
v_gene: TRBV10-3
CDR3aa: CAIGQAMSQPQHF
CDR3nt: TGTGCCATCGGGCAGGCGATGAGTCAGCCCCAGCATTTT

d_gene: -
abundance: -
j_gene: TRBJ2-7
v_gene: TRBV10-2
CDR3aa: CATHDGHRVSYEQYF
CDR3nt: TGCGCCACCCATGATGGCCACAGGGTTTCCTACGAGCAGTACTTC

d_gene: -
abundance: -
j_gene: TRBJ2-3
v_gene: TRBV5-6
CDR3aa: CASSLEAGADTQYF
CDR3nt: TGTGCCAGCAGCTTGGAGGCTGGGGCAGATACGCAGTATTTT

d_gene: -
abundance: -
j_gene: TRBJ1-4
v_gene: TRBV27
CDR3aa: CASSPTPWTVSEKLFF
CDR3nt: TGTGCCAGCAGTCCAACCCCATGGACAGTTTCTGAAAAACTGTTTTTT

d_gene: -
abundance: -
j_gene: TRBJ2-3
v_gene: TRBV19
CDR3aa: CASSINTLSTDTQYF
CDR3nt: TGTGCCAGTAGTATTAACACCTTAAGCACAGATACGCAGTATTTT

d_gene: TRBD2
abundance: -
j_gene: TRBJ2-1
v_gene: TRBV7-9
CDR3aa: CASSPPAGGYNEQFF
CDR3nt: TGTGCCAGCAGCCCACCCGCGGGGGGGTACAATGAGCAGTTCTTC

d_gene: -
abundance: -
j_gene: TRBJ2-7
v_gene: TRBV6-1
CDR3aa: CGVGGYEQYF
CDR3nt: TGTGGAGTGGGAGGCTACGAGCAGTACTTC